This T cell receptor (beta chain) comes out of a study of type 1 and type 2 diabetes patients. PCR was run on genomic DNA. Multiplex PCR with 30 forward and 13 reverse primers amplified the TCR beta CDR3. TCRdb called the multiplex PCR reads again in MiXCR, with one record for every CDR3 protein. The sample records about 270,000 distinct CDR3 sequences, more than 40% being singletons. Study-wide points: Age and gender were not matched between study groups, possibly biasing interpretation.

Note on this clonotype: The antigen remains undetermined.

The sample comprised peripheral blood mononuclear cells (PBMCs). This clonotype originated in a man in his late teens or twenties with type 2 diabetes.

The CDR3 protein is CASSFSGVGNTEAFF. The CDR3, as DNA: TGTGCCAGCAGCTTTTCGGGAGTCGGGAACACTGAAGCTTTCTTT. The V gene is TRBV7-3, the J gene TRBJ1-1, with no clear D. Trimming took off 3 bases at V and 1 base at J, with 12 bases between the two ends. Germline values: CDR1 SGHTA, CDR2 FQGTGA. The CDR3 is 15 residues long.